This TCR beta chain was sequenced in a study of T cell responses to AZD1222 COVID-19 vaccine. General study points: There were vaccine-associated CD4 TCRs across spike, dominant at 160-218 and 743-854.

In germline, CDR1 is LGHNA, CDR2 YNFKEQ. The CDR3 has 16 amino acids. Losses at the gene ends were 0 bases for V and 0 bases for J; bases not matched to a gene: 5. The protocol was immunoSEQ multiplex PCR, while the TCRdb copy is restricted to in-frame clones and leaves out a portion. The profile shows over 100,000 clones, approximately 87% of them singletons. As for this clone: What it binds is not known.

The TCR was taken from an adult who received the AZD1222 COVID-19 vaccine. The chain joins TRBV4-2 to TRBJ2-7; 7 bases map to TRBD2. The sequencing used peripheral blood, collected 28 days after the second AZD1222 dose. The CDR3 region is CASSQDLAESSYEQYF. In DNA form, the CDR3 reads TGTGCCAGCAGCCAAGATCTAGCGGAGAGCTCCTACGAGCAGTACTTC.